The 13 T cell receptor beta chains in this list originate from one sample, sequenced in a study of T cells after yellow fever vaccination (dated by TCRdb to 2018 to 2020). Receptors were amplified or captured by 5' RACE. Sequencing relied on an Illumina HiSeq 2500. The public reads were quality trimmed at Q25 with fastp and then assembled into clones with MiXCR by TCRdb, keeping productive beta chains. Merged by CDR3 protein, the rows form single entries marked with the most common genes and DNA. In all, the sample holds some 560,000 distinct CDR3 sequences, and 17% of those were seen once. Together, the top ten hold roughly 17% of the sample. According to the study, the label for this sample's treatment or condition signals: live attenuated yellow fever vaccine strain. Sequenced material: PBMCs, taken about 5 days after the first yellow fever vaccination. These receptors were taken from a man between 18 and 29 years old who received the YFV17D yellow fever vaccine.

The rearrangement links TRBV19 to TRBJ1-2; TRBD1 aligns across 10 bases. The germline CDR1 and CDR2 sequences are LNHDA and SQIVND (reference sequence). V trimming: 3 bases; J trimming: 3 bases; junction bases outside the gene matches: 4. This CDR3 spans 15 amino acids. The chain's CDR3 is CASSIRDRGDYGYTF. DNA of the CDR3: TGTGCCAGTAGTATCCGGGACAGGGGAGACTATGGCTACACCTTC.

V usage is TRBV20-1 and J usage is TRBJ1-1; 7 positions match TRBD1. Germline trimming cut 4 bases from V and 1 base from J; bases unmatched to any gene: 6. CDR3 length equals 14 residues. Germline values: CDR1 DFQATT, CDR2 SNEGSKA (reference sequence). The CDR3 loop reads CSATLQGTNTEAFF. In DNA, the CDR3 is TGCAGTGCTACATTACAGGGGACGAACACTGAAGCTTTCTTT.

J is TRBJ2-5 and V is TRBV5-4; D not resolved. The length of the CDR3 is 15 residues. The V end was cut by 1 base, the J end by 2 bases, with 12 bases between. Germline V gene lookup returns CDR1 SGHNT and CDR2 YYREEE (reference sequence). CDR3 in amino acids: CASSLLQHNQETQYF. The CDR3 DNA follows: TGTGCCAGCAGCTTGCTACAACATAATCAAGAGACCCAGTACTTC.

The gene calls are TRBV7-9 and TRBJ1-6, with D possibly being TRBD1 (6 bases). The germline V gene has CDR1 SEHNR and CDR2 FQNEAQ (reference sequence). The CDR3 loop spans 16 amino acids. With 5 bases removed from V and 4 bases from J, the gap between germline ends came to 15 bases. The CDR3 here is CASSAYREIYNSPLHF. The CDR3 bases are TGTGCCAGCAGCGCGTACAGGGAAATTTATAATTCACCCCTCCACTTT.

This clonotype has only a few counts. This sequence joins TRBV12-3 or TRBV12-4 and TRBJ1-1; D remains ambiguous. Trimming cost V 6 bases and J 1 base, with 9 bases left between them. The CDR3 totals 13 residues. For the CDR3, the DNA is TGTGCCAGCAGCCGCGCGACGAACACTGAAGCTTTCTTT. This codes for CASSRATNTEAFF.

This clonotype was seen only a few times. This chain uses TRBV3-1 with TRBJ2-3; D might be TRBD1 (5 bases). This CDR3 contains 13 residues. CDR1 LGHDT and CDR2 YNNKEL come from the germline V gene (reference sequence). V was trimmed by 2 bases and J by 6 bases, leaving 9 bases between them. CDR3 protein: CASSQFTGDTQYF. CDR3 sequence (DNA): TGTGCCAGCAGCCAATTTACAGGTGATACGCAGTATTTT.

The rearrangement uses TRBV12-3 or TRBV12-4 and TRBJ1-2, with TRBD1 identical over 9 bases. The J segment lost 1 base and the V segment lost 3 bases, leaving 6 bases of the junction unmatched. The CDR3 consists of 16 residues. In DNA form, the CDR3 reads TGTGCCAGCAGTTTTGGGACAGGGATCAATAACTATGGCTACACCTTC. As protein: CASSFGTGINNYGYTF.

Remarks on this clonotype: An end of the junction does not agree with germline; a read error may underlie this. The genes are TRBV5-1 and TRBJ2-5, with 11 positions matching TRBD2. Germline-derived CDR1 and CDR2 are SGHRS and YFSETQ. The CDR3 is 14 amino acids. CDR3 sequence: CTSSYSGGEETQYF. The DNA of the CDR3 is TGCACCAGCAGCTATAGCGGGGGGGAAGAGACCCAGTACTTC. The complete variable domain, with remaining parts taken from reference TRBV5-1 and TRBJ2-5, reads KAGVTQTPRYLIKTRGQQVTLSCSPISGHRSVSWYQQTPGQGLQFLFEYFSETQRNKGNFPGRFSGRQFSNSRSEMNVSTLELGDSALYLCTSSYSGGEETQYFGPGTRLLVL.

This clonotype was observed a handful of times. This chain links TRBV27 with TRBJ2-1; TRBD2 agrees at 7 bases. V was pared by 0 bases and J by 4 bases, with 12 bases of the junction left unmatched. The CDR3 covers 18 residues. The germline CDR1 and CDR2 sequences are MNHEY and SMNVEV (reference sequence). The CDR3 loop is CASSLSVPSGYLYNEQFF. The DNA for the CDR3 is TGTGCCAGCAGTTTATCGGTGCCTAGCGGATATCTATACAATGAGCAGTTCTTC.

This clonotype was counted between two and nine times. The V gene is TRBV7-2, the J gene TRBJ2-1; perhaps TRBD1 as D (6 bases). V was pared by 2 bases and J by 1 base, with 12 bases between. Germline CDR1 and CDR2: SGHTA and FQGNSA. This CDR3 contains 16 residues. The CDR3 DNA reads as TGTGCCAGCAGCTTATGGGTGAGGGGGTCCTACAATGAGCAGTTCTTC. It codes for CASSLWVRGSYNEQFF.

This clonotype was detected many times. The gene calls are TRBV5-1 and TRBJ1-1; TRBD1 agrees at 8 bases. Germline assignment: CDR1 SGHRS and CDR2 YFSETQ. Losses at the gene ends were 4 bases for V and 4 bases for J; bases not matched to a gene: 6. This CDR3 region has 14 residues. The CDR3 DNA is TGCGCCAGCAGCGTGGACAGGGCGGGCACTGAAGCTTTCTTT. Residues: CASSVDRAGTEAFF.

This rearrangement joins TRBV5-4 to TRBJ2-1; D not resolved. Looked up from germline, CDR1 is SGHNT and CDR2 is YYREEE (reference sequence). Trimming left V 3 bases short and J 8 bases short, with 9 bases between. CDR3 length equals 12 residues. In nucleotides, the CDR3 is TGTGCCAGCAGCTCTCCTAAGTATGAGCAGTTCTTC. Protein: CASSSPKYEQFF.

This clonotype was seen repeatedly, ten times or more. This chain uses TRBV4-3 with TRBJ1-4; D may be TRBD1 (6 bases). The germline V gene has CDR1 LGHNA and CDR2 YSLEER. The V gene lost 4 bases and the J gene lost 7 bases, with 19 bases spanning the gap. The CDR3 has 16 amino acids. This CDR3 is CASSPTGQIGSEKLFF. The CDR3 nucleotides are TGCGCCAGCAGCCCTACTGGACAGATCGGGAGTGAAAAACTGTTTTTT.